Presented here are 17 T cell receptor beta chains from one specimen sequenced in a study of beta chain features in type 1 diabetes. Every isolated RNA sample was fully reverse transcribed, so sequencing captured expressed TCRB transcripts. TCRdb's copy holds only in-frame clones and misses some; the assay was immunoSEQ multiplex PCR. The sample lists over 600,000 clones; around an eighth were seen once. The antigens of these receptors remain unknown. Notes on the study in general: There was a moderate but significant shortening of TCRB CDR3s in all four CD4+ subsets of Type 1 diabetes patients.

Input material: naive CD4+ T cells from blood. Receptor source: a man aged 25-45 years with type 1 diabetes.

This clone has more than one count but fewer than ten. The V gene is TRBV10-3, the J gene TRBJ2-1; possibly TRBD1 for D (5 bases). With 6 bases removed from V and 7 bases from J, the gap between germline ends came to 13 bases. The CDR3 is 13 amino acids. The germline V gene has CDR1 ENHRY and CDR2 SYGVKD. For the CDR3, the DNA is TGTGCCATCAGGGGGCAGTTAAGGAATGAGCAGTTCTTC. This codes for CAIRGQLRNEQFF.

The J gene is TRBJ2-5, the V gene TRBV28, with D possibly matching TRBD1 (6 bases). CDR1 is MDHEN, CDR2 SYDVKM, per germline. This CDR3 contains 12 residues. The V end was cut by 2 bases, the J end by 13 bases, with 14 bases between. The CDR3 nucleotides read TGTGCCAGCAGTTTAGTAAAGGGGGATCCGTACTTC. It is translated as CASSLVKGDPYF.

This sequence joins TRBV10-3 and TRBJ1-1; D perhaps matches TRBD1 (5 bases). Germline V gene sequence: CDR1 ENHRY, CDR2 SYGVKD. The CDR3 loop spans 15 amino acids. The V end lost 0 bases, the J end lost 7 bases, and 15 bases lay between the germline ends. The DNA for the CDR3 is TGTGCCATCAGTGAGTCGACCGGGGGGAATGGTGAAGCTTTCTTT. Its protein product is CAISESTGGNGEAFF.

In this sample, this clone turned up a few times. J is TRBJ2-1 and V is TRBV2; D perhaps matches TRBD1 (6 bases). The CDR3 has 16 residues. CDR1 is SNHLY and CDR2 is FYNNEI in the germline V gene. V was trimmed by 3 bases and J by 3 bases, leaving 15 bases between them. CDR3 region: CASSDSGQTFYNEQFF. The DNA of the CDR3 is TGTGCCAGCAGTGACTCAGGACAGACCTTCTACAATGAGCAGTTCTTC.

This clone was counted a few times. V usage is TRBV5-1 and J usage is TRBJ2-7; D ambiguous. The CDR3 loop spans 14 amino acids. Germline V gives CDR1 SGHRS, CDR2 YFSETQ. V shed 0 bases and J shed 5 bases, with 12 bases lying between them. The CDR3 here is CASSLARVGHEQYF. CDR3 DNA sequence: TGCGCCAGCAGCTTGGCCCGAGTGGGCCACGAGCAGTACTTC.

The chain links TRBV9 to TRBJ1-2; D may be TRBD1 (5 bases). The CDR3 totals 13 residues. V lost 0 bases and J 9 bases, leaving 12 bases between the germline ends. Looked up from germline, CDR1 is SGDLS and CDR2 is YYNGEE. The CDR3 loop is CASSVGRVDRYTF. Here the CDR3 DNA reads TGTGCCAGCAGCGTAGGCAGGGTTGATCGCTACACCTTC.

The genes are TRBV7-2 and TRBJ1-6, with 7 bases lining up with TRBD1. The CDR3 runs to 15 residues. Germline-derived CDR1 and CDR2 are SGHTA and FQGNSA. The junction had 9 bases not matched to a gene; V was cut back by 4 bases and J by 9 bases. The CDR3 DNA is TGTGCCAGCAGCTACAGCATGGGACAGATTTCACCCCTCCACTTT. Residues: CASSYSMGQISPLHF.

This chain connects TRBV19 to TRBJ1-2; D not certain. Trimming shortened V by 3 bases and J by 1 base, and 12 bases separated the two germline ends. The CDR3 is 15 amino acids. CDR1 LNHDA and CDR2 SQIVND come from the germline V gene (reference sequence). Here the CDR3 reads CASSIAGILNYGYTF. The CDR3 DNA follows: TGTGCCAGTAGTATCGCCGGAATTCTTAACTATGGCTACACCTTC.

This clone showed up just a few times. V and J are TRBV5-4 and TRBJ2-1, with TRBD2 matching over 8 bases. J gave up 4 bases and V 3 bases, and 15 bases lay outside the gene matches. The length of the CDR3 is 18 residues. CDR1 and CDR2 (germline): SGHNT, YYREEE (reference sequence). DNA for the CDR3: TGTGCCAGCAGCTCAGAACGTATCCTATCGGGGGGGTACAATGAGCAGTTCTTC. Its translation: CASSSERILSGGYNEQFF.

The rearrangement joins TRBV18 to TRBJ2-7, with TRBD1 matching 7 bases. V lost 6 bases to trimming and J lost 1 base; unmatched junction nucleotides: 6. The germline V gene encodes CDR1 KGHSH and CDR2 LQKENI. The CDR3 extends over 14 amino acids. The CDR3 here is CASSYRGTSYEQYF. Written as DNA, the CDR3 is TGTGCCAGCTCCTACAGGGGTACGTCCTACGAGCAGTACTTC.

This clone was picked up a small number of times. J is TRBJ2-6 and V is TRBV6-5; D not resolved. V gave up 7 bases and J gave up 0 bases, with 10 bases separating them. Germline CDR1 MNHEY, CDR2 SVGAGI. The CDR3 covers 15 residues. The CDR3 sequence: CASTNSFSGANVLTF. CDR3 in DNA: TGTGCCAGCACCAACTCTTTCTCTGGGGCCAACGTCCTGACTTTC.

The chain uses TRBV4-3 and TRBJ2-1, with 10 nucleotides matching TRBD2. After removal of 0 bases from V and 4 bases from J, the junction contained 3 bases not matched to a gene. The CDR3 is made up of 16 amino acids. Germline CDR1 is LGHNA and CDR2 is YSLEER. The CDR3 region is CASSQEVAGGYNEQFF. Written as DNA, the CDR3 is TGCGCCAGCAGCCAAGAGGTAGCGGGGGGTTACAATGAGCAGTTCTTC.

V and J are TRBV5-6 and TRBJ1-2; D may be TRBD1 (5 bases). Germline loops: CDR1 SGHDT, CDR2 YYEEEE. With 4 bases removed from V and 8 bases from J, the gap between germline ends came to 15 bases. The CDR3 consists of 13 residues. The CDR3 region is CASSQGLPGGYTF. The CDR3 DNA is TGTGCCAGCAGCCAGGGCCTCCCCGGGGGCTACACCTTC.

The V call is TRBV28, the J call TRBJ2-4; D may match TRBD1 or TRBD2 (5 bases each). The germline V gene encodes CDR1 MDHEN and CDR2 SYDVKM. Deletions cut 2 bases from V and 0 bases from J, with 11 bases between. The CDR3 spans 16 residues. The CDR3 sequence: CASSLGDLVAKNIQYF. The DNA of the CDR3 is TGTGCCAGCAGTTTAGGGGACCTAGTAGCCAAAAACATTCAGTACTTC.

V and J are TRBV19 and TRBJ2-5, with D unresolved. Looked up from germline, CDR1 is LNHDA and CDR2 is SQIVND (reference sequence). This CDR3 contains 13 residues. Trimming took 3 bases from V and 5 from J, leaving 10 bases between them. CDR3: CASSIRRMETQYF. CDR3 nucleotides: TGTGCCAGTAGTATCCGTCGGATGGAGACCCAGTACTTC.

The rearrangement uses TRBV9 and TRBJ2-1, with 11 nucleotides matching TRBD2. CDR3 size: 16 residues. Germline lookup yields CDR1 SGDLS and CDR2 YYNGEE. The trim removed 3 bases at V and 2 bases at J, leaving 4 bases unmatched. As DNA, the CDR3 is TGTGCCAGCAGCGGACTAGCGGGGCGAACCTACAATGAGCAGTTCTTC. Amino acid sequence: CASSGLAGRTYNEQFF.

The chain links TRBV27 to TRBJ2-7; a possible D gene is TRBD2 (6 bases). Trimming left V 2 bases short and J 4 bases short, with 24 bases between. Germline V lookup: CDR1 MNHEY, CDR2 SMNVEV (reference sequence). The CDR3 spans 18 residues. CDR3 protein: CASSLGGWGTPLGYEQYF. In DNA, the CDR3 is TGTGCCAGCAGTTTAGGAGGCTGGGGGACTCCCCTCGGGTACGAGCAGTACTTC.